This T cell receptor beta chain was retrieved from a study of OX40 agonist ivuxolimab in advanced cancers. About the research overall: Those enrolled were 80% to 85% male, with a mean age of 60 years and ages from roughly 20 to 85. Study-level results: Expanded peripheral T cells had an undetermined antigen specificity.

Sequenced by immunoSEQ multiplex PCR; TCRdb stores in-frame clones only, minus some. The sample contains roughly 48,000 clones, more than 75% of which appear only once. A word on this clone: Its antigen is undetermined.

With autoimmune disease history or systemic immunosuppression, patients were excluded. Samples were taken at baseline and on day 1 of cycles 4 and 7. CDR3 length: 15 amino acids. After removal of 4 bases from V and 6 bases from J, the junction contained 9 bases not matched to a gene. The germline CDR1 and CDR2 sequences are SGDLS and YYNGEE. This receptor was taken from an adult with an advanced solid tumor such as melanoma, head and neck, liver or kidney cancer. V usage is TRBV9 and J usage is TRBJ2-1; 8 bases agree with TRBD1. The sequenced sample was CD4+ or CD8+ T cells sorted from blood, obtained in a trial of the OX40 agonist ivuxolimab. Written as DNA, the CDR3 is TGTGCCAGCAGCCCCTGGTCAGGGGGCGGCAATGAGCAGTTCTTC. Its protein is CASSPWSGGGNEQFF.